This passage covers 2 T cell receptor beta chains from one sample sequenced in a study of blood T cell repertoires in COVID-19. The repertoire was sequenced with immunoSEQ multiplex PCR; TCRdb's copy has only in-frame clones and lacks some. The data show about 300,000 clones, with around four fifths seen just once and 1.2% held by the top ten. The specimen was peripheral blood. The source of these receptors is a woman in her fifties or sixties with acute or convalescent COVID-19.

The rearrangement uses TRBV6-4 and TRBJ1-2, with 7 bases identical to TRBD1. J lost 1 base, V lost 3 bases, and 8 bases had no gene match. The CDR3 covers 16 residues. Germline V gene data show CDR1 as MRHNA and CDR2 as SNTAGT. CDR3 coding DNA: TGTGCCAGCAGTGATAGGACAGGAAGAGATAACTATGGCTACACCTTC. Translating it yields CASSDRTGRDNYGYTF.

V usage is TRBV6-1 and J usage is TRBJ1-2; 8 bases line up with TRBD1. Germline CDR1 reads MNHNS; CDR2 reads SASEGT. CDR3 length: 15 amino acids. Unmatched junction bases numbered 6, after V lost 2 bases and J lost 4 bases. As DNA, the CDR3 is TGTGCCAGCAGTGAAAGGTTGGACAGGGCCTATGGCTACACCTTC. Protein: CASSERLDRAYGYTF.